Listed here is a single T cell receptor beta chain. The sample comes from a study of long-term antiretroviral therapy in people with HIV. Samples were assayed with immunoSEQ v3.0 at survey level. The data were produced by immunoSEQ multiplex PCR, yet TCRdb's version contains in-frame clones alone and is incomplete. The sample consists of around 20,000 clones, around 76% of them appearing once. V shed 0 bases, J shed 8 bases, and the junction held 7 bases outside the gene matches. Germline-derived CDR1 and CDR2 are SGHTA and FQGTGA. The CDR3 has 15 amino acids. The chain carries TRBV7-3 and TRBJ2-1; 7 nucleotides match TRBD2. The sequenced sample was unsorted PBMCs, obtained 0.5 years before starting antiretroviral therapy. The receptor's source is a woman between 45 and 60 years old with HIV. For the CDR3, the DNA is TGTGCCAGCAGCTTAACACTAGCGTCATACGATGAGCAGTTCTTC. Protein: CASSLTLASYDEQFF.